The 4 T cell receptor delta chains listed next were all sequenced from one sample in a study of DNA immune sequencing with unique molecular identifiers. A 32-plex genomic DNA assay used primers for all 8 TRDV and 4 TRDJ genes. In about 3 barcoding PCR cycles, molecules received a 12-nucleotide UMI, then adapter PCR followed. TCRdb called clones anew from the multiplex PCR reads with CATT. The data contain a few thousand delta-chain clones, around 10% of them singletons. Sequencing was done on a sample of gamma-delta T cells enriched from blood buffy coat, or unenriched PBMCs (not recorded which). The receptors here all came from a human donor in good health.

This clone is deemed large. Other DNA variants within this sample encode the same CDR3. The chain links TRDV2 to TRDJ1; the match to TRDD3 covers 11 bases. The V segment lost 0 bases and the J segment 0 bases; nucleotides outside the gene matches: 11. The CDR3 runs 19 residues. Germline assignment: CDR1 GEAIGNYY and CDR2 EKD. The CDR3 spells CACDTVSNWGISDTDKLIF. DNA of the CDR3: TGTGCCTGTGACACCGTATCGAACTGGGGGATATCAGACACCGATAAACTCATCTTT.

Remarks on this clone: The TCRdb record carries a much larger clone's protein, which differs from this DNA's translation at residue 6; a read error is the likely cause, and the protein listed here is the DNA translation. The gene calls are TRDV2 and TRDJ1; TRDD3 matches at 8 bases. V shed 5 bases, J shed 4 bases, and the junction held 11 bases outside the gene matches. The CDR3 extends over 15 amino acids. Germline CDR1 GEAIGNYY, CDR2 EKD. The CDR3 region has the DNA TGTGCCTGTGCCCAACGGGGGGATAGGGACGATAAACTCATCTTT. This sequence encodes CACAQRGDRDDKLIF.

This clone was counted only a few times. Just one base apart from a much larger clone, this may be a read error. The chain links TRDV2 to TRDJ1; 9 bases are a match to TRDD3. Germline CDR1 is GEAIGNYY and CDR2 is EKD. The CDR3 has 18 residues. Unmatched junction bases numbered 13, after V lost 0 bases and J lost 3 bases. CDR3 amino acids: CACDTVYTWGYASDKLIF. In nucleotides, the CDR3 is TGTGCCTGTGACACCGTTTATACTTGGGGATACGCGTCCGATAAACTCATCTTT.

With respect to this clone: A read error is likely here: a far larger clone is one base away. Additional DNA sequences in this sample encode the identical CDR3. V usage is TRDV2 and J usage is TRDJ3; D uncertain. CDR1 and CDR2 (germline): GEAIGNYY, EKD. There are 20 residues in the CDR3. V gave up 0 bases and J gave up 0 bases, with 17 bases separating them. As DNA, the CDR3 is TGTGCCTGTGACACCTTGGGTACCACGAACGGCTCCTGGGACACCCGACAGATGTTTTTC. It is translated as CACDTLGTTNGSWDTRQMFF.